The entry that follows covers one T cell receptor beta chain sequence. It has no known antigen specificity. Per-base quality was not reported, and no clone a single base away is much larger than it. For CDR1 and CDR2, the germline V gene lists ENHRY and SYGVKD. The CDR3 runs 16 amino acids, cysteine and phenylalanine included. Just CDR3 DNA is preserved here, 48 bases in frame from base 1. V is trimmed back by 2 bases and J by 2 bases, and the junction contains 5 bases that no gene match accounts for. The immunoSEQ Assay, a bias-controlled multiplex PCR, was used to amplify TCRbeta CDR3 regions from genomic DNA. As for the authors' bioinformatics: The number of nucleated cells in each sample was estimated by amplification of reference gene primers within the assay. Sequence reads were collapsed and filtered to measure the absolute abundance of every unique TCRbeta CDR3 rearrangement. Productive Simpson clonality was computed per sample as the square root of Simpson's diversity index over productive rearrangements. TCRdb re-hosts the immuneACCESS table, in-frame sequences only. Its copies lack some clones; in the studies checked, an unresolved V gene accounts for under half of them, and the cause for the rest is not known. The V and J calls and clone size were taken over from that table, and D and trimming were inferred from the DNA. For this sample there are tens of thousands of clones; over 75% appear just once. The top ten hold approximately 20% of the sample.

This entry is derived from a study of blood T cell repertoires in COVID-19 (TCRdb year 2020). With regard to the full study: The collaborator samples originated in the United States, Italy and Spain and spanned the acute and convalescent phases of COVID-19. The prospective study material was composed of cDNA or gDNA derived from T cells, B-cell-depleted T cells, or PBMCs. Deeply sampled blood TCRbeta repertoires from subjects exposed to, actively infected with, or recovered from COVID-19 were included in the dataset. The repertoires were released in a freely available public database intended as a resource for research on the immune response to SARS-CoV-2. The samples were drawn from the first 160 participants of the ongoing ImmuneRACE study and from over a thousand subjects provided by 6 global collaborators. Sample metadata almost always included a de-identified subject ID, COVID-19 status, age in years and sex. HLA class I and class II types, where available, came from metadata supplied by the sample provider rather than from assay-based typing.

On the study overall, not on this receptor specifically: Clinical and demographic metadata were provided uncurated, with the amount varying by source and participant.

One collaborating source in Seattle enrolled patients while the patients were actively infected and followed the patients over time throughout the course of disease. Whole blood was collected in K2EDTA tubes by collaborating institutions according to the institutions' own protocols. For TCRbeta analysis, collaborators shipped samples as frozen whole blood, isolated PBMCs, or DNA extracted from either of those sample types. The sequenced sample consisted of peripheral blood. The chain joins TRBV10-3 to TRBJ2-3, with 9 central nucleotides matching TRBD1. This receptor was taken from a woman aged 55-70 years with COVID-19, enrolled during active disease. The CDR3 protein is CAISEPGQGFTDTQYF. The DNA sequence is TGTGCCATCAGTGAGCCGGGACAGGGATTCACAGATACGCAGTATTTT.